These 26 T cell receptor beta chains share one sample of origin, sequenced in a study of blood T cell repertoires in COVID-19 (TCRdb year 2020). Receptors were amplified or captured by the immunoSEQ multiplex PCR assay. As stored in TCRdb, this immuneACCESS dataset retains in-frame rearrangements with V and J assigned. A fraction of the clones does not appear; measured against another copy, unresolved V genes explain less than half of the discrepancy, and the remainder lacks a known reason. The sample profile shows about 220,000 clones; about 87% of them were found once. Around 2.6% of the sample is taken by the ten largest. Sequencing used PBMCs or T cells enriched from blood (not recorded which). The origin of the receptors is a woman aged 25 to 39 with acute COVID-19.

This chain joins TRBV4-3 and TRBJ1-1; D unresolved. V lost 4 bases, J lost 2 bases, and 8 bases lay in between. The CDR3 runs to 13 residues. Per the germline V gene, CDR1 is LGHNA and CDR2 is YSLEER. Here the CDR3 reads CASSRSFNTEAFF. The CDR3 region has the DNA TGCGCCAGCAGCCGTAGCTTTAACACTGAAGCTTTCTTT.

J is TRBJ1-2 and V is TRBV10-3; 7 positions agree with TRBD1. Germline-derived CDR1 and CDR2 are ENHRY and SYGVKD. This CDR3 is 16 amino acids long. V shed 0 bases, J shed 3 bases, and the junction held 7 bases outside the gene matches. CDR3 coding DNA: TGTGCCATCAGTGAGTCACGGGACGGGACAGACTATGGCTACACCTTC. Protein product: CAISESRDGTDYGYTF.

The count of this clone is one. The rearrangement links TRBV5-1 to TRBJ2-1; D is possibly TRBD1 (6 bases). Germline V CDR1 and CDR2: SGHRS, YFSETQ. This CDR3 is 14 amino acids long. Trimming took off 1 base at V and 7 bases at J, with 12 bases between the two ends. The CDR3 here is CASSLSRGGNEQFF. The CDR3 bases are TGCGCCAGCAGCTTGTCGCGAGGGGGAAATGAGCAGTTCTTC.

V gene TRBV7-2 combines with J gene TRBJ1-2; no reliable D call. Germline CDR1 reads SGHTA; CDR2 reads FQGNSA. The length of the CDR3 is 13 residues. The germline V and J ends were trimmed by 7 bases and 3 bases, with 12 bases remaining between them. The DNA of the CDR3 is TGTGCCAGCACCCGAGGAGGGCACTATGGCTACACCTTC. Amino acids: CASTRGGHYGYTF.

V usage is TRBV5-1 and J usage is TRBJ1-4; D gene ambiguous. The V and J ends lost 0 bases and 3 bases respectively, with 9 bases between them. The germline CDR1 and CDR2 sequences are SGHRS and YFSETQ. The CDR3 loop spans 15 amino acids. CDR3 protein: CASSLAPGPNEKLFF. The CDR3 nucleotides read TGCGCCAGCAGCTTGGCCCCAGGTCCTAATGAAAAACTGTTTTTT.

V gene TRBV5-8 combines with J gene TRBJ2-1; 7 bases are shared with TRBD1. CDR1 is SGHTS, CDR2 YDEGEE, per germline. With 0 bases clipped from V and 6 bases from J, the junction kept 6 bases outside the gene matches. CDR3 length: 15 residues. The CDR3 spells CASSLGGTVFNEQFF. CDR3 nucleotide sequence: TGTGCCAGCAGCTTGGGGGGGACAGTTTTCAATGAGCAGTTCTTC.

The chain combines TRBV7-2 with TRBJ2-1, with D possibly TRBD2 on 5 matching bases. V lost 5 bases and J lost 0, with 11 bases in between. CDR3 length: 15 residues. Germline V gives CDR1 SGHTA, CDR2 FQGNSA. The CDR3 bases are TGTGCCAGCAGCCGGGATGATTCCTCCTACAATGAGCAGTTCTTC. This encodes CASSRDDSSYNEQFF.

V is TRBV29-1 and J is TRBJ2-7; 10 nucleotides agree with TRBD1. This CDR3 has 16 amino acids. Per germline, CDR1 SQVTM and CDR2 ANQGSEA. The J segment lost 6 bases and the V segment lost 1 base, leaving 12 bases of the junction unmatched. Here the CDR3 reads CSVEVGWGTGAGEQYF. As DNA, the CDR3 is TGCAGCGTTGAAGTTGGGTGGGGGACAGGGGCTGGCGAGCAGTACTTC.

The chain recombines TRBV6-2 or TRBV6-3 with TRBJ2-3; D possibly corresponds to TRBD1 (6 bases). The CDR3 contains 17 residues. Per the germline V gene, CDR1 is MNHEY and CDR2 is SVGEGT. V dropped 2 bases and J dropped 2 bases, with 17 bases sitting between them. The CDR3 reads CASSYGQGSFYTDTQYF. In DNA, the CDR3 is TGTGCCAGCAGTTACGGTCAGGGGAGTTTTTACACAGATACGCAGTATTTT.

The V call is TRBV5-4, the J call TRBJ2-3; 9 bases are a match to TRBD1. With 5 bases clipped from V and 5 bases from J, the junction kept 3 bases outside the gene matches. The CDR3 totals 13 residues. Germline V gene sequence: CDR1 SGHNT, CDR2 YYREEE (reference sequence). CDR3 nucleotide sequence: TGTGCCAGCAGTCGGGACAGGGAAGATACGCAGTATTTT. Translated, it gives CASSRDREDTQYF. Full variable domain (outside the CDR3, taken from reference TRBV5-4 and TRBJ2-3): ETGVTQSPTHLIKTRGQQVTLRCSSQSGHNTVSWYQQALGQGPQFIFQYYREEENGRGNFPPRFSGLQFPNYSSELNVNALELDDSALYLCASSRDREDTQYFGPGTRLTVL.

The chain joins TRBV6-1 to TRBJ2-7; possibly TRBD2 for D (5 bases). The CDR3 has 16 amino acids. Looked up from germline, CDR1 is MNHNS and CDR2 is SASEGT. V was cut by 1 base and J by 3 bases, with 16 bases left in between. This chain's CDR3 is CASSEGRLKSGYEQYF. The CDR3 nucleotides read TGTGCCAGCAGTGAAGGGAGACTAAAATCGGGCTACGAGCAGTACTTC.

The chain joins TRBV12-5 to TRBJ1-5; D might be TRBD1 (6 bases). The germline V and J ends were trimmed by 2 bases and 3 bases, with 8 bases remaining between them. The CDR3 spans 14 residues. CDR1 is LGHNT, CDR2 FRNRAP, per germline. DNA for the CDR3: TGTGCTAGTGGTTTGTGGACAGCCAATCAGCCCCAGCATTTT. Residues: CASGLWTANQPQHF.

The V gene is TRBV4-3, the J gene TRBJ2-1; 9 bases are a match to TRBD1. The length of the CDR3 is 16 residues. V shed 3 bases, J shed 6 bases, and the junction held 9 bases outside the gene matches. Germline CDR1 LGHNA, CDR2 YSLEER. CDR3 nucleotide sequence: TGCGCCAGCAGCCAGGGAGACAGGGGGTTACGCAATGAGCAGTTCTTC. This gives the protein CASSQGDRGLRNEQFF.

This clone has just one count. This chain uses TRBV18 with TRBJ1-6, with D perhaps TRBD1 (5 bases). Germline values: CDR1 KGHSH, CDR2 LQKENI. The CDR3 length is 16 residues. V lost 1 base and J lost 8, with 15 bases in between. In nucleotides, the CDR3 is TGTGCCAGCTCACCACTTGTCGGGGGGAGAGATTCACCCCTCCACTTT. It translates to CASSPLVGGRDSPLHF.

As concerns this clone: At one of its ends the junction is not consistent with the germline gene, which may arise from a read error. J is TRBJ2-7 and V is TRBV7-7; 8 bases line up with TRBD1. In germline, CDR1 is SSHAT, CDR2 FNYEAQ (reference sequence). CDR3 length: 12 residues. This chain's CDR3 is CASSSDRGEQYF. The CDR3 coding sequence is TGTGCTAGCAGCTCTGACAGGGGCGAGCAGTACTTC.

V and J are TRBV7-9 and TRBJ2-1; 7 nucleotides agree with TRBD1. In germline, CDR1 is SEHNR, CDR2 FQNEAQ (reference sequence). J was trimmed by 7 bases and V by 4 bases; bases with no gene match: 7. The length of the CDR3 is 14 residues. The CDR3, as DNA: TGTGCCAGCAGCTCTGAGGACAGGAGGAATGAGCAGTTCTTC. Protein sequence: CASSSEDRRNEQFF.

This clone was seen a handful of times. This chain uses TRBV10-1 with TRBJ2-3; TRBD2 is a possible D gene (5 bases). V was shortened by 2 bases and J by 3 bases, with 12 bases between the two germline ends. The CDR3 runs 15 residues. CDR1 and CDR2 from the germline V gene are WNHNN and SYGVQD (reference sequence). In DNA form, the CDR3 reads TGCGCCAGCAGTGAGACTAGAAGACAAACAGATACGCAGTATTTT. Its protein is CASSETRRQTDTQYF.

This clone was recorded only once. The CDR3 coding sequence is TGCAGCGCTCTCGGTTGGAGCGGGGCCCAGGAGGAGCAGTTCTTC. It specifies CSALGWSGAQEEQFF. The V and J genes are TRBV29-1 and TRBJ2-1; TRBD2 matches at 7 bases. Germline values: CDR1 SQVTM, CDR2 ANQGSEA. The CDR3 runs 15 residues. Trimming took 7 bases from V and 10 from J; bases not matched to a gene: 19.

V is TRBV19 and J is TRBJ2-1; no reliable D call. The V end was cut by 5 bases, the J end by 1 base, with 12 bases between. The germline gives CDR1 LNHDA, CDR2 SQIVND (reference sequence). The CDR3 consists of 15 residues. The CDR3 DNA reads TGTGCCAGTAGTGACCCGAGCGTGTCCTACAATGAGCAGTTCTTC. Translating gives CASSDPSVSYNEQFF.

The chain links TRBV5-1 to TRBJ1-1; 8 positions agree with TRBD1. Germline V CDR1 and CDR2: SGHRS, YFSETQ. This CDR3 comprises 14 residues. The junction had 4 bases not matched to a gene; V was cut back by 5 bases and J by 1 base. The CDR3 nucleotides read TGCGCCAGCAGAACCGGGACAGGGAACACTGAAGCTTTCTTT. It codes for CASRTGTGNTEAFF.

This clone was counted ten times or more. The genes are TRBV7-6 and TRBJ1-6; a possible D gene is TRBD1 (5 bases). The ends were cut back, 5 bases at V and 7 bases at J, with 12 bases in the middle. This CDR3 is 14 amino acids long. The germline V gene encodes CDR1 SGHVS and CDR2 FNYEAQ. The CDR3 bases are TGTGCCAGCAGCGTCCAGGGTTGGAATTCACCCCTCCACTTT. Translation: CASSVQGWNSPLHF.

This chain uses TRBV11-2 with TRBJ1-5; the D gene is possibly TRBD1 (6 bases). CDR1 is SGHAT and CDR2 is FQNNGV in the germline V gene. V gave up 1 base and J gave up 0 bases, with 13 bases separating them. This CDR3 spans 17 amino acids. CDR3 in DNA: TGTGCCAGCAGCTTAGTTGGGGTACAGGGTAGCAATCAGCCCCAGCATTTT. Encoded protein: CASSLVGVQGSNQPQHF.

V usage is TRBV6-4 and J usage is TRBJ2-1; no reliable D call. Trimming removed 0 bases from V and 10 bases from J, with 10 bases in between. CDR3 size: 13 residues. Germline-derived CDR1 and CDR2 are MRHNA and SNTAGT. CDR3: CASSDSEVGEQFF. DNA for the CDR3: TGTGCCAGCAGTGACTCAGAAGTCGGGGAGCAGTTCTTC.

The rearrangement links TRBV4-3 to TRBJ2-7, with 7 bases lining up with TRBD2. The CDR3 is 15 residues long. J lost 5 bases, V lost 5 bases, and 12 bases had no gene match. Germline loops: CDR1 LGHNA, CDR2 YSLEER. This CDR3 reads CASSSIRGLEHEQYF. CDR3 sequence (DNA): TGCGCCAGCAGCTCCATTAGAGGACTAGAGCACGAGCAGTACTTC.

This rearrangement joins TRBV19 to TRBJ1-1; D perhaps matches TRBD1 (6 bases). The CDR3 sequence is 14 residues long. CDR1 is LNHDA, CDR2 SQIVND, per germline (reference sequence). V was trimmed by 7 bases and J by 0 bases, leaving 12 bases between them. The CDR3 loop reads CASTSDRVNTEAFF. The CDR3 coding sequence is TGTGCCAGTACCTCGGACAGAGTGAACACTGAAGCTTTCTTT.

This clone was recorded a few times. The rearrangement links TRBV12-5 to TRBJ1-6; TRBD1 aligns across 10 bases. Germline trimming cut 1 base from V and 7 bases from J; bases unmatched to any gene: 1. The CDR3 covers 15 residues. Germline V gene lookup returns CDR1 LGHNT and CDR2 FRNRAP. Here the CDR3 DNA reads TGTGCTAGTGGTTTGGGACAGGGGGCAAATTCACCCCTCCACTTT. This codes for CASGLGQGANSPLHF.